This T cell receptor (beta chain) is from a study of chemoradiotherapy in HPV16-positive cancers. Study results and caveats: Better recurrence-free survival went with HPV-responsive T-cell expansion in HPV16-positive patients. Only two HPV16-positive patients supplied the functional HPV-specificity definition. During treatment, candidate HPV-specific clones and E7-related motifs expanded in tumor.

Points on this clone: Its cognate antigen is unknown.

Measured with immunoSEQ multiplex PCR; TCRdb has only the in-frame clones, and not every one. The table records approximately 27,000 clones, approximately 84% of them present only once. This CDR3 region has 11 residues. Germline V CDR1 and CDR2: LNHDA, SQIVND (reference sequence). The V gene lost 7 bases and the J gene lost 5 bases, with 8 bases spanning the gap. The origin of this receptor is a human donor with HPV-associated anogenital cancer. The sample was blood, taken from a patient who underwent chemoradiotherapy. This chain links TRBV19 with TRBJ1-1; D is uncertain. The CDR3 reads CASMAFTEAFF. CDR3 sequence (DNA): TGTGCCAGTATGGCCTTTACTGAAGCTTTCTTT.